These 24 T cell receptor beta chains came from one sample sequenced in a study of beta chain features in type 1 diabetes. Study results and caveats: The study found moderately but significantly shorter TCRB CDR3s in all four CD4+ subsets of Type 1 diabetes patients.

These receptors' antigens are unknown. cDNA synthesis used the whole RNA isolate, giving expressed TCRB sequences. Assay used: immunoSEQ multiplex PCR; TCRdb lists only in-frame clones, some missing. The repertoire holds fewer than 350,000 clones, with 15% as singletons. The material sequenced was naive CD4+ T cells from blood. The receptors shown here come from a man aged 18-30 years with type 1 diabetes.

V gene TRBV5-1 combines with J gene TRBJ2-7; unclear D gene. V was cut by 4 bases and J by 0 bases, with 11 bases left in between. This CDR3 spans 14 amino acids. The germline gives CDR1 SGHRS, CDR2 YFSETQ. The chain's CDR3 is CASSLNTDSYEQYF. In DNA, the CDR3 is TGCGCCAGCAGCCTGAACACAGACTCCTACGAGCAGTACTTC. The complete variable domain, with remaining parts taken from reference TRBV5-1 and TRBJ2-7, reads KAGVTQTPRYLIKTRGQQVTLSCSPISGHRSVSWYQQTPGQGLQFLFEYFSETQRNKGNFPGRFSGRQFSNSRSEMNVSTLELGDSALYLCASSLNTDSYEQYFGPGTRLTVT.

The chain couples TRBV5-1 to TRBJ2-1; no firm D call. CDR1 and CDR2 (germline): SGHRS, YFSETQ. The CDR3 loop spans 14 amino acids. The V end was cut by 0 bases, the J end by 2 bases, with 6 bases between. CDR3: CASSLDGAYNEQFF. The CDR3 DNA reads as TGCGCCAGCAGCTTGGACGGAGCCTACAATGAGCAGTTCTTC.

The chain combines TRBV5-1 with TRBJ2-7, with 10 nucleotides matching TRBD1. Germline-derived CDR1 and CDR2 are SGHRS and YFSETQ. Trimming cost V 4 bases and J 0 bases; bases outside gene matches: 13. The CDR3 length is 18 residues. CDR3 DNA sequence: TGCGCCAGCAGCCCAGGACAGGGGGGATCCTACCCCTCCTACGAGCAGTACTTC. Its translation is CASSPGQGGSYPSYEQYF.

This sequence joins TRBV9 and TRBJ2-5, with TRBD2 matching 14 bases. The germline CDR1 and CDR2 sequences are SGDLS and YYNGEE. This CDR3 is 16 amino acids long. The trim removed 3 bases at V and 4 bases at J, leaving 5 bases unmatched. The DNA of the CDR3 is TGTGCCAGCAGCGGGGGACTAGCGGGAGTTAGAGAGACCCAGTACTTC. Its translation: CASSGGLAGVRETQYF.

This chain links TRBV9 with TRBJ1-2, with D tentatively TRBD1 (6 bases). This CDR3 is 14 amino acids long. Per germline, CDR1 SGDLS and CDR2 YYNGEE. Trimming removed 0 bases at V and 8 bases at J, with 14 bases between. This CDR3 reads CASSVGPGAYGYTF. The CDR3 DNA is TGTGCCAGCAGCGTAGGCCCAGGGGCATACGGCTACACCTTC.

The table lists this clone with a few counts. The chain uses TRBV4-3 and TRBJ1-2; TRBD1 might be the D (5 bases). V was shortened by 0 bases and J by 2 bases, with 10 bases between the two germline ends. CDR1 and CDR2 (germline): LGHNA, YSLEER. The CDR3 has 15 amino acids. Here the CDR3 DNA reads TGCGCCAGCAGCCAAGACGGGGGGGACAACTATGGCTACACCTTC. Amino acids: CASSQDGGDNYGYTF.

The chain combines TRBV28 with TRBJ2-1, with 7 nucleotides matching TRBD2. With V trimmed by 3 bases and J by 2 bases, 4 bases remained unmatched. The length of the CDR3 is 15 residues. CDR1 MDHEN and CDR2 SYDVKM come from the germline V gene. CDR3 sequence: CASSFGGSAYNEQFF. For the CDR3, the DNA is TGTGCCAGCAGTTTCGGCGGGAGCGCCTACAATGAGCAGTTCTTC.

The chain carries TRBV5-4 and TRBJ2-3, with a weak D call TRBD2 (5 bases). CDR1 and CDR2 from the germline V gene are SGHNT and YYREEE (reference sequence). This CDR3 has 14 residues. Trimming took off 0 bases at V and 2 bases at J, with 7 bases between the two ends. CDR3 in amino acids: CASSLVGITDTQYF. In DNA form, the CDR3 reads TGTGCCAGCAGCTTGGTCGGGATCACAGATACGCAGTATTTT. The whole variable domain, remainder taken from reference TRBV5-4 and TRBJ2-3, is ETGVTQSPTHLIKTRGQQVTLRCSSQSGHNTVSWYQQALGQGPQFIFQYYREEENGRGNFPPRFSGLQFPNYSSELNVNALELDDSALYLCASSLVGITDTQYFGPGTRLTVL.

The chain joins TRBV7-2 to TRBJ2-5; 9 bases are shared with TRBD1. Germline loops: CDR1 SGHTA, CDR2 FQGNSA. This CDR3 is built from 13 residues. V lost 4 bases and J lost 9; bases outside the gene matches: 6. CDR3 region: CASSSDHRGPQYF. As DNA, the CDR3 is TGTGCCAGCAGCTCGGACCACAGGGGGCCCCAGTACTTC.

This chain connects TRBV6-6 to TRBJ1-6; D is possibly TRBD1 (6 bases). This CDR3 comprises 15 residues. The germline V gene encodes CDR1 MNHNY and CDR2 SVGAGI (reference sequence). V was trimmed by 6 bases and J by 7 bases, leaving 16 bases between them. CDR3 protein: CASSSRGTGNSPLHF. The CDR3 coding sequence is TGTGCCAGCAGCTCAAGGGGGACGGGAAATTCACCCCTCCACTTT.

This clone was counted a few times. This chain uses TRBV7-2 with TRBJ1-1, with 10 bases identical to TRBD1. This CDR3 spans 15 amino acids. Losses at the gene ends were 3 bases for V and 5 bases for J; bases not matched to a gene: 6. The germline V gene has CDR1 SGHTA and CDR2 FQGNSA. CDR3: CASSFSGTGVTEAFF. For the CDR3, the DNA is TGTGCCAGCAGCTTCTCCGGGACAGGGGTGACTGAAGCTTTCTTT. The whole variable domain, filled in from reference TRBV7-2 and TRBJ1-1, reads GAGVSQSPSNKVTEKGKDVELRCDPISGHTALYWYRQSLGQGLEFLIYFQGNSAPDKSGLPSDRFSAERTGGSVSTLTIQRTQQEDSAVYLCASSFSGTGVTEAFFGQGTRLTVV.

The V gene is TRBV7-9, the J gene TRBJ1-1, with 10 bases aligning to TRBD1. Looked up from germline, CDR1 is SEHNR and CDR2 is FQNEAQ (reference sequence). V shed 3 bases, J shed 11 bases, and the junction held 6 bases outside the gene matches. The CDR3 is made up of 13 amino acids. CDR3 region: CASSFGQGDRAFF. In nucleotides, the CDR3 is TGTGCCAGCAGCTTCGGACAGGGGGATAGGGCTTTCTTT.

The J gene is TRBJ1-6, the V gene TRBV11-2; TRBD1 agrees at 7 bases. The CDR3 length is 17 residues. The junction had 10 bases not matched to a gene; V was cut back by 5 bases and J by 3 bases. The V gene's germline CDR1 is SGHAT and CDR2 FQNNGV. CDR3 region: CASSPASGQDYNSPLHF. The CDR3, as DNA: TGTGCCAGCAGCCCGGCTTCTGGACAGGACTATAATTCACCCCTCCACTTT.

This clone occurred a few times. The V gene is TRBV7-2, the J gene TRBJ2-3, with 9 bases matching TRBD2. This CDR3 region has 15 residues. The J segment lost 4 bases and the V segment lost 1 base, leaving 3 bases of the junction unmatched. The V gene's germline CDR1 is SGHTA and CDR2 FQGNSA. The CDR3 DNA is TGTGCCAGCAGCTTAGAAGCGGGGGGTTCAGATACGCAGTATTTT. This gives the protein CASSLEAGGSDTQYF.

The V and J genes are TRBV28 and TRBJ1-2, with 8 bases matching TRBD1. Trimming took 8 bases from V and 2 from J; bases not matched to a gene: 1. The length of the CDR3 is 12 residues. Germline V CDR1 and CDR2: MDHEN, SYDVKM. The CDR3 sequence: CASGDRNYGYTF. The CDR3 bases are TGTGCCAGCGGGGACAGGAACTATGGCTACACCTTC.

The chain has TRBV28 and TRBJ2-7, with D unresolved. Germline CDR1 reads MDHEN; CDR2 reads SYDVKM. This CDR3 has 13 amino acids. V dropped 2 bases and J dropped 3 bases, with 8 bases sitting between them. The CDR3 here is CASSLLPGYEQYF. CDR3 coding DNA: TGTGCCAGCAGTTTACTTCCAGGCTACGAGCAGTACTTC.

The V call is TRBV27, the J call TRBJ2-2; 7 bases line up with TRBD1. The germline V gene encodes CDR1 MNHEY and CDR2 SMNVEV (reference sequence). The CDR3 extends over 14 amino acids. V shed 10 bases, J shed 4 bases, and the junction held 9 bases outside the gene matches. The DNA of the CDR3 is TGTGCCACCAAGAGACAGGGCGTCACCGGGGAGCTGTTTTTT. Translation gives CATKRQGVTGELFF.

This clone was picked up a small number of times. The chain links TRBV5-1 to TRBJ2-5, with D maybe TRBD1 (8 bases). The V end was cut by 1 base, the J end by 3 bases, with 13 bases between. This CDR3 comprises 15 residues. Germline assignment: CDR1 SGHRS and CDR2 YFSETQ. This chain's CDR3 is CASSLSTGGEETQYF. The CDR3, as DNA: TGCGCCAGCAGCTTGTCTACAGGGGGGGAAGAGACCCAGTACTTC.

In DNA, the CDR3 is TGCAGCGTGGGATTACTAGTAGTAAAAGAGACCCAGTACTTC. Its protein product is CSVGLLVVKETQYF. The chain joins TRBV29-1 to TRBJ2-5, with D possibly matching TRBD2 (5 bases). The length of the CDR3 is 14 residues. V lost 6 bases and J lost 3, with 17 bases in between. Per germline, CDR1 SQVTM and CDR2 ANQGSEA. Filled out from reference TRBV29-1 and TRBJ2-5, the complete variable domain reads SAVISQKPSRDICQRGTSLTIQCQVDSQVTMMFWYRQQPGQSLTLIATANQGSEATYESGFVIDKFPISRPNLTFSTLTVSNMSPEDSSIYLCSVGLLVVKETQYFGPGTRLLVL.

This chain links TRBV4-1 with TRBJ2-7; a possible D gene is TRBD2 (5 bases). Trimming removed 0 bases at V and 5 bases at J, with 20 bases between. The length of the CDR3 is 17 residues. Germline V gene data show CDR1 as MGHRA and CDR2 as YSYEKL. The CDR3: CASSQDRGWTGRHEQYF. The CDR3 DNA sequence: TGCGCCAGCAGCCAAGATCGAGGTTGGACGGGAAGGCACGAGCAGTACTTC.

This clone was counted between two and nine times. This rearrangement joins TRBV5-4 to TRBJ2-7, with 14 bases aligning to TRBD2. Germline V CDR1 and CDR2: SGHNT, YYREEE (reference sequence). The CDR3 length is 15 residues. The V gene end was trimmed by 7 bases and the J gene end by 4 bases; junction bases not matched to a gene: 7. The CDR3 region has the DNA TGTGCCAGCCACGGGGGGACTAGCGGGAGATACGAGCAGTACTTC. It encodes CASHGGTSGRYEQYF.

The CDR3 loop reads CASSPPASGGVREQFF. CDR3 coding DNA: TGTGCCAGCAGTCCTCCCGCTAGCGGGGGTGTTCGAGAGCAGTTCTTC. This sequence joins TRBV27 and TRBJ2-1; TRBD2 matches 10 bases. Germline V gene lookup returns CDR1 MNHEY and CDR2 SMNVEV (reference sequence). The CDR3 contains 16 residues. V lost 5 bases to trimming and J lost 10 bases; unmatched junction nucleotides: 14.

This clone was seen a few times. The chain has TRBV13 and TRBJ2-5, with D possibly being TRBD2 (6 bases). Germline-derived CDR1 and CDR2 are PRHDT and FYEKMQ (reference sequence). The CDR3 consists of 14 residues. V gave up 5 bases and J gave up 4 bases, with 14 bases separating them. Here the CDR3 DNA reads TGTGCCAGCAGCGGGGGGTTAGCGGCAGAGACCCAGTACTTC. Protein product: CASSGGLAAETQYF.

This clone was seen a few times. This sequence joins TRBV11-2 and TRBJ1-1; tentative D call: TRBD1 (5 bases). The CDR3 is 15 amino acids. Trimming left V 4 bases short and J 0 bases short, with 12 bases between. Germline lookup yields CDR1 SGHAT and CDR2 FQNNGV. CDR3 sequence: CASSSLDRLNTEAFF. The CDR3, as DNA: TGTGCCAGCAGCTCATTAGACAGACTGAACACTGAAGCTTTCTTT.